These 18 T cell receptor beta chains originate from one sample sequenced in a study of blood T cell repertoires in COVID-19. Profiled with immunoSEQ multiplex PCR; TCRdb holds only in-frame clones, not every one. The data show about 94,000 clones, around 72% seen once. Sequencing used peripheral blood. These TCRs come from a man in his 70s with COVID-19, enrolled during active disease.

The rearrangement joins TRBV4-3 to TRBJ2-7, with 9 positions matching TRBD1. V lost 2 bases, J lost 7 bases, and 6 bases stayed unmatched. CDR3 length: 14 amino acids. The germline V gene encodes CDR1 LGHNA and CDR2 YSLEER. Written as DNA, the CDR3 is TGCGCCAGCAGCCAACGAGGGACAGGGCGGGAGCAGTACTTC. Protein sequence: CASSQRGTGREQYF.

V usage is TRBV3-1 (or the pseudogene TRBV3-2) and J usage is TRBJ2-7; D not resolved. Trimming took off 3 bases at V and 7 bases at J, with 19 bases between the two ends. The CDR3 consists of 15 residues. Germline loops: CDR1 LGHDT, CDR2 YNNKEL (reference sequence). The CDR3 bases are TGTGCCAGCAGCCATGCGAGTCTGGGCCTTAGTGAGCAGTACTTC. Its translation: CASSHASLGLSEQYF.

V is TRBV18 and J is TRBJ2-1; 7 nucleotides align to TRBD1. With V trimmed by 5 bases and J by 0 bases, 7 bases remained unmatched. The CDR3 totals 16 residues. CDR1 and CDR2 (germline): KGHSH, LQKENI. Here the CDR3 DNA reads TGTGCCAGCTCATCCGACAGGGCGAACTCCTACAATGAGCAGTTCTTC. Amino acids: CASSSDRANSYNEQFF.

The table lists this clone with a few counts. The rearrangement links TRBV28 to TRBJ2-3; 14 bases are a match to TRBD2. Unmatched junction bases numbered 13, after V lost 5 bases and J lost 6 bases. The CDR3 is 18 amino acids. Germline CDR1 reads MDHEN; CDR2 reads SYDVKM. The CDR3 DNA reads TGTGCCAGCAGTGACCCGGGACTAGCGGGAGAGGGAGGGGATACGCAGTATTTT. This gives the protein CASSDPGLAGEGGDTQYF.

The chain couples TRBV28 to TRBJ2-7; possibly TRBD1 for D (6 bases). V lost 4 bases and J 5 bases, leaving 9 bases between the germline ends. The CDR3 runs 12 residues. Per the germline V gene, CDR1 is MDHEN and CDR2 is SYDVKM. CDR3 DNA: TGTGCCAGCAGTTCATGGACAGACGAGCAGTACTTC. Translation: CASSSWTDEQYF.

J is TRBJ2-5 and V is TRBV6-5; D remains ambiguous. CDR3 length: 12 amino acids. The ends were cut back, 6 bases at V and 5 bases at J, with 10 bases in the middle. The V gene's germline CDR1 is MNHEY and CDR2 SVGAGI. CDR3 loop: CASRRGGETQYF. CDR3 bases: TGTGCCAGCAGGCGCGGTGGGGAGACCCAGTACTTC.

The rearrangement uses TRBV29-1 and TRBJ2-1; possibly TRBD2 for D (6 bases). This CDR3 spans 11 amino acids. V was pared by 8 bases and J by 5 bases, with 10 bases between. Germline V lookup: CDR1 SQVTM, CDR2 ANQGSEA. In nucleotides, the CDR3 is TGCAGCCTGGGGGAGGACAATGAGCAGTTCTTC. It codes for CSLGEDNEQFF.

This clone came up once. This rearrangement joins TRBV11-2 to TRBJ2-4; 7 nucleotides align to TRBD1. The CDR3 is 14 amino acids. Per germline, CDR1 SGHAT and CDR2 FQNNGV. Trimming at V came to 5 bases and at J to 12 bases, leaving 13 bases not matched to a gene. The CDR3 bases are TGTGCCAGCAGCCCTACCGGGACAGACCTTGGTCAGTACTTC. Protein product: CASSPTGTDLGQYF. Based on the CDR3 plus reference TRBV11-2 and TRBJ2-4, the full variable domain is EAGVAQSPRYKIIEKRQSVAFWCNPISGHATLYWYQQILGQGPKLLIQFQNNGVVDDSQLPKDRFSAERLKGVDSTLKIQPAKLEDSAVYLCASSPTGTDLGQYFGAGTRLSVL.

The V and J genes are TRBV3-1 (or the pseudogene TRBV3-2) and TRBJ2-7, with TRBD1 matching 9 bases. The CDR3 contains 13 residues. Trimming cost V 3 bases and J 6 bases; bases outside gene matches: 3. The germline V gene has CDR1 LGHDT and CDR2 YNNKEL (reference sequence). In DNA, the CDR3 is TGTGCCAGCAGCCACTGGGACAGGGCCGAGCAGTACTTC. Its translation is CASSHWDRAEQYF.

This clone has a single count. The chain employs TRBV28 and TRBJ1-5, with D perhaps matching TRBD1 (5 bases). This CDR3 has 17 amino acids. CDR1 and CDR2 from the germline V gene are MDHEN and SYDVKM. V was cut by 3 bases and J by 2 bases, with 17 bases left in between. The CDR3 bases are TGTGCCAGCAGTTTTCGGTTGGGGGAGGGCGGCAATCAGCCCCAGCATTTT. As protein: CASSFRLGEGGNQPQHF.

The chain couples TRBV18 to TRBJ1-2; unclear D gene. Germline-derived CDR1 and CDR2 are KGHSH and LQKENI. CDR3 length: 13 residues. Trimming took 3 bases from V and 1 from J, leaving 6 bases between them. CDR3 sequence (DNA): TGTGCCAGCTCACCGAACAGTAACTATGGCTACACCTTC. Residues: CASSPNSNYGYTF.

V is TRBV5-1 and J is TRBJ2-7; D is uncertain. Deletions cut 0 bases from V and 2 bases from J, with 6 bases between. The V gene's germline CDR1 is SGHRS and CDR2 YFSETQ. The CDR3 is made up of 13 amino acids. CDR3 DNA sequence: TGCGCCAGCAGCTTGGCCGCGGCCTACGAGCAGTACTTC. This encodes CASSLAAAYEQYF.

CDR3: CASSSREGVATEAFF. The CDR3 DNA reads TGTGCCAGTAGTTCCAGAGAGGGGGTAGCTACTGAAGCTTTCTTT. The chain links TRBV19 to TRBJ1-1; TRBD1 is a possible D gene (6 bases). Per the germline V gene, CDR1 is LNHDA and CDR2 is SQIVND (reference sequence). This CDR3 comprises 15 residues. The V end was cut by 5 bases, the J end by 5 bases, with 18 bases between.

The chain is built from TRBV2 and TRBJ2-7; TRBD1 matches at 7 bases. V dropped 5 bases and J dropped 1; count of bases not matched to a gene: 8. The CDR3 loop spans 15 amino acids. Germline CDR1 and CDR2: SNHLY and FYNNEI. The CDR3 DNA reads TGTGCCAGCAGTTCTCTAGGGGGCAATTCCTACGAGCAGTACTTC. This translates into CASSSLGGNSYEQYF.

The chain uses TRBV7-2 and TRBJ1-5; D is possibly TRBD1 (6 bases). Germline V lookup: CDR1 SGHTA, CDR2 FQGNSA. Trimming removed 1 base at V and 4 bases at J, with 11 bases between. The CDR3 is 15 amino acids. The DNA of the CDR3 is TGTGCCAGCAGCTTAGTTTCAGGGGCGAATCAGCCCCAGCATTTT. Translating gives CASSLVSGANQPQHF.

This sequence joins TRBV5-1 and TRBJ2-2; TRBD1 is a possible D gene (6 bases). CDR3 length: 15 amino acids. Germline CDR1 and CDR2: SGHRS and YFSETQ. Trimming shortened V by 4 bases and J by 3 bases, and 13 bases separated the two germline ends. CDR3 amino acids: CASSQRTADTGELFF. CDR3 bases: TGCGCCAGCAGCCAAAGGACAGCGGACACCGGGGAGCTGTTTTTT.

This clone was seen only once. The V gene is TRBV19, the J gene TRBJ1-5; maybe TRBD1 (5 bases). The CDR3 contains 15 residues. Trimming left V 3 bases short and J 4 bases short, with 13 bases between. Germline V lookup: CDR1 LNHDA, CDR2 SQIVND (reference sequence). The CDR3 region is CASSIIGVANQPQHF. The CDR3 coding sequence is TGTGCCAGTAGTATCATAGGGGTAGCAAATCAGCCCCAGCATTTT.

This clone was seen a few times. The chain combines TRBV9 with TRBJ1-2; TRBD1 is a possible D gene (5 bases). CDR1 is SGDLS and CDR2 is YYNGEE in the germline V gene. The V gene lost 0 bases and the J gene lost 1 base, with 16 bases spanning the gap. The CDR3 is 17 residues long. CDR3 amino acids: CASSVVAGPMINYGYTF. CDR3 DNA sequence: TGTGCCAGCAGCGTAGTCGCAGGGCCGATGATTAACTATGGCTACACCTTC.